One and the same sample provided the 19 T cell receptor beta chains below, sequenced in a study of glioma-infiltrating T cells. TCR alpha and beta CDR3 regions were amplified from RNA using iRepertoire nested multiplex PCR. TCRdb re-called the multiplex PCR reads through MiXCR, storing one row per CDR3 protein. The sample yields around 390,000 distinct CDR3 sequences, about two fifths seen once. The sample was glioma tissue, nonneoplastic brain tissue, or PBMCs (not recorded which). The receptors were gathered from a human donor with low-grade glioma or glioblastoma, undergoing nonglioma brain surgery, or in good health (not recorded which).

CDR3 sequence reads: CASSSLAAGPYEQYF. The CDR3 coding sequence is TGTGCCAGCAGTTCCTTAGCGGCAGGGCCCTACGAGCAGTACTTC. The chain joins TRBV28 to TRBJ2-7, with D perhaps matching TRBD2 (6 bases). The V end was cut by 4 bases, the J end by 2 bases, with 15 bases between. CDR3 size: 15 residues. Per the germline V gene, CDR1 is MDHEN and CDR2 is SYDVKM. Full variable domain (missing parts from reference TRBV28 and TRBJ2-7): DVKVTQSSRYLVKRTGEKVFLECVQDMDHENMFWYRQDPGLGLRLIYFSYDVKMKEKGDIPEGYSVSREKKERFSLILESASTNQTSMYLCASSSLAAGPYEQYFGPGTRLTVT.

With respect to this clonotype: Just one base apart from a much larger clone, this may be a read error. The chain has TRBV20-1 and TRBJ1-1; D is unclear. The germline V gene has CDR1 DFQATT and CDR2 SNEGSKA (reference sequence). There are 11 residues in the CDR3. The CDR3 bases are TGCAGTGGGGTGGTATTGGCTGAAGATTTCTTT. Translation gives CSGVVLAEDFF.

Concerning this clonotype itself: This may come from a read error, since a much larger clone is one base off. The chain carries TRBV25-1 and TRBJ1-1; D is unclear. The germline CDR1 and CDR2 sequences are MGHDK and SYGVNS. The CDR3 sequence is 13 residues long. Trimming took 2 bases from V and 1 from J, leaving 5 bases between them. CDR3 in amino acids: CASSEPENTEAFF. The CDR3, as DNA: TGTGCCAGCAGTGAACCAGAGAACACTGAAGCTTTCTTT.

The chain employs TRBV12-3 or TRBV12-4 and TRBJ2-3; 8 bases are a match to TRBD2. The length of the CDR3 is 14 residues. V dropped 5 bases and J dropped 6; count of bases not matched to a gene: 7. CDR3 loop: CASSRELAVDTQYF. The CDR3 DNA is TGTGCCAGCAGTAGGGAACTAGCGGTGGATACGCAGTATTTT.

CDR3 coding DNA: TGTGCCAGCAGCTTAGAACCGTCAACCCTAGCCAAAAACATTCAGTACTTC. It encodes CASSLEPSTLAKNIQYF. This chain links TRBV7-2 with TRBJ2-4; no clear D gene. Trimming cost V 1 base and J 0 bases, with 13 bases left between them. The germline V gene has CDR1 SGHTA and CDR2 FQGNSA. The CDR3 is made up of 17 amino acids.

The rearrangement uses TRBV7-2 and TRBJ1-3; D is unresolved. V dropped 6 bases and J dropped 0 bases, with 12 bases sitting between them. The CDR3 runs 15 residues. Per the germline V gene, CDR1 is SGHTA and CDR2 is FQGNSA. The CDR3 here is CASSPSRTSGNTIYF. The CDR3 bases are TGTGCCAGCAGTCCTTCCAGGACCTCTGGAAACACCATATATTTT.

The gene calls are TRBV12-3 or TRBV12-4 and TRBJ2-5; 10 bases align to TRBD1. This CDR3 is built from 17 residues. V shed 0 bases and J 5 bases; nucleotides not matched to a gene: 9. The CDR3 coding sequence is TGTGCCAGCAGTTTAGCCCTGGGGGACAGGGGCGTCGAGACCCAGTACTTC. Translated: CASSLALGDRGVETQYF.

Many counts were recorded for this clonotype. The rearrangement joins TRBV7-9 to TRBJ1-2; the D is unclear. The ends were cut back, 5 bases at V and 0 bases at J, with 10 bases in the middle. This CDR3 has 14 amino acids. The germline V gene has CDR1 SEHNR and CDR2 FQNEAQ (reference sequence). The CDR3 spells CASSQRAANYGYTF. In DNA, the CDR3 is TGTGCCAGCAGCCAGAGAGCGGCTAACTATGGCTACACCTTC.

V usage is TRBV5-1 and J usage is TRBJ2-1; 7 bases map to TRBD2. CDR1 and CDR2 from the germline V gene are SGHRS and YFSETQ. There are 16 residues in the CDR3. J lost 0 bases, V lost 1 base, and 4 bases had no gene match. CDR3: CASSLTLAASYNEQFF. Here the CDR3 DNA reads TGCGCCAGCAGCTTGACCCTAGCGGCCTCCTACAATGAGCAGTTCTTC.

The V gene is TRBV15, the J gene TRBJ1-1, with a tentative D call TRBD1 (5 bases). The CDR3 length is 15 residues. V was cut by 0 bases and J by 1 base, with 9 bases left in between. CDR1 is LNHNV, CDR2 YYDKDF, per germline (reference sequence). The CDR3 DNA reads TGTGCCACCAGCAGAGAGCCGGGGGGGAACACTGAAGCTTTCTTT. Amino acids: CATSREPGGNTEAFF.

For this clonotype: A much more abundant neighbour one base away suggests this may be a read error. This chain uses TRBV2 with TRBJ1-1; D is undetermined. This CDR3 contains 14 residues. With 6 bases removed from V and 4 bases from J, the gap between germline ends came to 15 bases. The germline V gene encodes CDR1 SNHLY and CDR2 FYNNEI. As DNA, the CDR3 is TGTGCCAGCAGGGGCTTTGATGGATCCACTGAAGCTTTCTTT. Its translation is CASRGFDGSTEAFF.

To note about this clonotype: A much larger clone is a single base away; this may be a read error. The chain carries TRBV6-1 and TRBJ1-1; D uncertain. Germline lookup yields CDR1 MNHNS and CDR2 SASEGT. The CDR3 is made up of 13 amino acids. The V end lost 4 bases, the J end lost 11 bases, and 17 bases lay between the germline ends. CDR3 sequence (DNA): TGTGCCAGCAGTGGATTAGTTCTCAAGGAGGCTTTCTTT. It codes for CASSGLVLKEAFF.

This clonotype came up many times. The CDR3, as DNA: TGTGCCAGCAGTTTATCTGGGACGCATAATTCACCCCTCCACTTT. Residues: CASSLSGTHNSPLHF. This chain uses TRBV28 with TRBJ1-6; a weak D match, TRBD1 (5 bases). This CDR3 has 15 amino acids. Trimming stripped 1 base from V and 5 bases from J, with 9 bases between. Germline CDR1 MDHEN, CDR2 SYDVKM.

About this clonotype: A much bigger clone sits one base away, suggesting this may be a read error. This chain links TRBV27 with TRBJ2-5, with 7 bases matching TRBD2. CDR1 is MNHEY, CDR2 SMNVEV, per germline (reference sequence). The CDR3 is 15 amino acids. V lost 2 bases and J lost 4; bases outside the gene matches: 7. The CDR3 sequence: CASSLGEGYRETQYF. The CDR3 nucleotides read TGTGCCAGCAGTTTAGGGGAGGGGTACCGAGAGACCCAGTACTTC.

Worth noting for this clonotype: A much larger clone differs by one base, so this may be a read error. The chain recombines TRBV6-1 with TRBJ1-5; possibly TRBD1 for D (5 bases). Germline V gene data show CDR1 as MNHNS and CDR2 as SASEGT. CDR3 length: 16 residues. V lost 7 bases to trimming and J lost 0 bases, with 16 bases between them. CDR3 residues: CASTAPGRYSNQPQHF. In DNA, the CDR3 is TGTGCCAGCACTGCACCGGGACGATATAGCAATCAGCCCCAGCATTTT.

This sequence joins TRBV2 and TRBJ2-7; D not resolved. Per germline, CDR1 SNHLY and CDR2 FYNNEI. Trimming removed 4 bases from V and 6 bases from J, with 4 bases in between. The CDR3 spans 10 residues. In DNA, the CDR3 is TGTGCCAGCAGTGGGGGCGAGCAGTACTTC. Its translation is CASSGGEQYF. Filled out from reference TRBV2 and TRBJ2-7, the complete variable domain reads EPEVTQTPSHQVTQMGQEVILRCVPISNHLYFYWYRQILGQKVEFLVSFYNNEISEKSEIFDDQFSVERPDGSNFTLKIRSTKLEDSAMYFCASSGGEQYFGPGTRLTVT.

This sequence joins TRBV14 and TRBJ1-1; D gene unclear. CDR1 is SGHDN and CDR2 is FVKESK in the germline V gene. V was trimmed by 3 bases and J by 2 bases, leaving 7 bases between them. The length of the CDR3 is 13 residues. The CDR3, as DNA: TGTGCCAGCAGCCAGCAGATCAACACTGAAGCTTTCTTT. Translation: CASSQQINTEAFF.

The V call is TRBV19, the J call TRBJ2-7; the D gene is possibly TRBD2 (6 bases). The CDR3 runs to 15 residues. CDR1 and CDR2 from the germline V gene are LNHDA and SQIVND (reference sequence). Trimming removed 3 bases from V and 7 bases from J, with 19 bases in between. The CDR3 DNA follows: TGTGCCAGTAGTATTAAGCCTAGCGTCTTGAATGAGCAGTACTTC. Translating gives CASSIKPSVLNEQYF.

In DNA form, the CDR3 reads TGTGCCAGCAGTCCGTCAACGGTTACGAACACCGGGGAGCTGTTTTTT. It codes for CASSPSTVTNTGELFF. The chain links TRBV7-9 to TRBJ2-2, with D uncertain. The V and J ends lost 6 bases and 0 bases respectively, with 14 bases between them. This CDR3 region has 16 residues. Germline lookup yields CDR1 SEHNR and CDR2 FQNEAQ (reference sequence).